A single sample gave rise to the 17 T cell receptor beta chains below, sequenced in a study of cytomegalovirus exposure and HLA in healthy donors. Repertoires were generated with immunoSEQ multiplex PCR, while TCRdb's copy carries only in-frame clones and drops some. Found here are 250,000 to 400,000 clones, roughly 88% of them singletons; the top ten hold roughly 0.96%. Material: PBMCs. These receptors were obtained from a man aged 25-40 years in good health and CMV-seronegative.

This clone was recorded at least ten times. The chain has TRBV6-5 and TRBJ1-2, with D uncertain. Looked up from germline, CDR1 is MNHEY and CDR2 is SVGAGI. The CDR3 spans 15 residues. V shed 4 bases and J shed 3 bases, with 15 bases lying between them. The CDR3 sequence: CASSFSAEPYYGYTF. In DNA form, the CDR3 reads TGTGCCAGCAGTTTTTCTGCAGAACCCTACTATGGCTACACCTTC.

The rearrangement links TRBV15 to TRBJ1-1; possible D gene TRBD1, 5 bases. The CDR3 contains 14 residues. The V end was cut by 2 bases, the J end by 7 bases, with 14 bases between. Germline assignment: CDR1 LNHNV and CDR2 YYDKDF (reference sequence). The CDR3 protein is CATSRWAGVNEAFF. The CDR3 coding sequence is TGTGCCACCAGCAGATGGGCGGGGGTGAATGAAGCTTTCTTT.

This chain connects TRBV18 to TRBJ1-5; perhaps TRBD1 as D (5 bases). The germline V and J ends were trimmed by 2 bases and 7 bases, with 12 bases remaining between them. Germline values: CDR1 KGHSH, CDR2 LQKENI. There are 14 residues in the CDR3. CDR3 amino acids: CASSPSGGGQPQHF. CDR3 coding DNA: TGTGCCAGCTCACCATCCGGGGGAGGACAGCCCCAGCATTTT. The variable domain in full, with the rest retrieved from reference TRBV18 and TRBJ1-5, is NAGVMQNPRHLVRRRGQEARLRCSPMKGHSHVYWYRQLPEEGLKFMVYLQKENIIDESGMPKERFSAEFPKEGPSILRIQQVVRGDSAAYFCASSPSGGGQPQHFGDGTRLSIL.

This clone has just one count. The CDR3 DNA sequence: TGTGCCAGCAGCCTTTCCGGGGAAAGCTCTGGGGCCAACGTCCTGACTTTC. It specifies CASSLSGESSGANVLTF. The V call is TRBV4-2, the J call TRBJ2-6; D is perhaps TRBD2 (5 bases). Germline V lookup: CDR1 LGHNA, CDR2 YNFKEQ. V gave up 4 bases and J gave up 0 bases, with 13 bases separating them. This CDR3 is 17 amino acids long.

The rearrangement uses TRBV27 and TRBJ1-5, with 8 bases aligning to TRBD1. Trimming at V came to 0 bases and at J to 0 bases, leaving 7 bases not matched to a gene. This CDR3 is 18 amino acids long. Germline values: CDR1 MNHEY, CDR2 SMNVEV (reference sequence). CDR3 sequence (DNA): TGTGCCAGCAGTTTATCTCGCGGGACAGGCAATAGCAATCAGCCCCAGCATTTT. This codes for CASSLSRGTGNSNQPQHF.

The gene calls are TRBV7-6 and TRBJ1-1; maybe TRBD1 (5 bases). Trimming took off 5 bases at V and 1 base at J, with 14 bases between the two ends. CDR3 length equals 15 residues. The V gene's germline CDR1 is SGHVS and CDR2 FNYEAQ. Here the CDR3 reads CASSLRGGSNTEAFF. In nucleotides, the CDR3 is TGTGCCAGCAGCCTCCGGGGGGGTTCGAACACTGAAGCTTTCTTT.

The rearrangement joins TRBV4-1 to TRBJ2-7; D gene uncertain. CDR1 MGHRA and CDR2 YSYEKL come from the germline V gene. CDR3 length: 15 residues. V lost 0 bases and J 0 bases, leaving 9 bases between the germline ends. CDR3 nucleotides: TGCGCCAGCAGCCAAGAGGGCGCGAGCTCCTACGAGCAGTACTTC. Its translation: CASSQEGASSYEQYF.

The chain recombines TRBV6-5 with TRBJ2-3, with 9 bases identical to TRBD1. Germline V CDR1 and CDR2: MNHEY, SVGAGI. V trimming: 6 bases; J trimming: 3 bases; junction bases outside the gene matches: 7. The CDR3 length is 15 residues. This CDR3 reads CASRETGGWTDTQYF. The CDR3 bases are TGTGCCAGCAGGGAAACAGGGGGCTGGACAGATACGCAGTATTTT.

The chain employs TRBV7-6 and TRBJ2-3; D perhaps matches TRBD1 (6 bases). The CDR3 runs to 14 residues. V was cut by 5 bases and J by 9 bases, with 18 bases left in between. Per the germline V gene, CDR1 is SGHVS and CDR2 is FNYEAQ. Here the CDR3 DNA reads TGTGCCAGCAGCATAGGGGGTCCCACAGGGACGCAGTATTTT. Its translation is CASSIGGPTGTQYF.

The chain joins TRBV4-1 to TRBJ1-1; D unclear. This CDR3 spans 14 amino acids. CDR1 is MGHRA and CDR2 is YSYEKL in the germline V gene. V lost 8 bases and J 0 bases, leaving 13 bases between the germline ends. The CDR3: CASRPFYMNTEAFF. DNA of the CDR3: TGCGCCAGCCGCCCTTTTTACATGAACACTGAAGCTTTCTTT.

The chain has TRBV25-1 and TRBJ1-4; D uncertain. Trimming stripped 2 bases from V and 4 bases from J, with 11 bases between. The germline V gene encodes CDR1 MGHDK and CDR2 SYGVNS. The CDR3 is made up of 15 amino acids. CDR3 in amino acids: CASSELSGINEKLFF. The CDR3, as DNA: TGTGCCAGCAGTGAACTCTCGGGGATTAATGAAAAACTGTTTTTT. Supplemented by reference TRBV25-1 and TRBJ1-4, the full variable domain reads EADIYQTPRYLVIGTGKKITLECSQTMGHDKMYWYQQDPGMELHLIHYSYGVNSTEKGDLSSESTVSRIRTEHFPLTLESARPSHTSQYLCASSELSGINEKLFFGSGTQLSVL.

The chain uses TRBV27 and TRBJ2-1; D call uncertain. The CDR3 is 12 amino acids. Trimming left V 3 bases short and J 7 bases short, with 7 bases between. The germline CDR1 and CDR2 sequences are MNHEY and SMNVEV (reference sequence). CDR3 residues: CASSLPGNEQFF. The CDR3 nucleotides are TGTGCCAGCAGTTTGCCCGGGAATGAGCAGTTCTTC.

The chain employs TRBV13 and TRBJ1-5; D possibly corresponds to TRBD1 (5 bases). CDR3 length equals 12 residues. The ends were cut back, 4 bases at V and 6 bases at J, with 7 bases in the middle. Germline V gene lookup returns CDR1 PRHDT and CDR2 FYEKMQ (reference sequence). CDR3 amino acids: CASSSGRQPQHF. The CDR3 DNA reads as TGTGCCAGCAGCTCAGGGCGTCAGCCCCAGCATTTT.

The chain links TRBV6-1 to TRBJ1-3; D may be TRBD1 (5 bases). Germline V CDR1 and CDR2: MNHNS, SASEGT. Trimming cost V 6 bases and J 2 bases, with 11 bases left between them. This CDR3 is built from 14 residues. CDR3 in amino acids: CASRATVPGNTIYF. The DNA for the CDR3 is TGTGCCAGCAGGGCGACAGTTCCTGGAAACACCATATATTTT.

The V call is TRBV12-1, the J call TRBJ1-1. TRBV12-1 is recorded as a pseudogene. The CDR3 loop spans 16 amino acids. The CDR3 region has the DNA TGTGCCAGCAGCTCCCCGGGGAACTACATGAACACTGAAGCTTTCTTT. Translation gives CASSSPGNYMNTEAFF.

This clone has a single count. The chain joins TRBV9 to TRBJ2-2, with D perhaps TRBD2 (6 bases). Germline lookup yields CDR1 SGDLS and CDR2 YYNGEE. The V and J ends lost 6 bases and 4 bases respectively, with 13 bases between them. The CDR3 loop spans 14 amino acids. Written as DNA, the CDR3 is TGTGCCAGCATGGAGGGGATCAGCACCGGGGAGCTGTTTTTT. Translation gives CASMEGISTGELFF. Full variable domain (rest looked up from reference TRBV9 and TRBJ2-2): DSGVTQTPKHLITATGQRVTLRCSPRSGDLSVYWYQQSLDQGLQFLIQYYNGEERAKGNILERFSAQQFPDLHSELNLSSLELGDSALYFCASMEGISTGELFFGEGSRLTVL.

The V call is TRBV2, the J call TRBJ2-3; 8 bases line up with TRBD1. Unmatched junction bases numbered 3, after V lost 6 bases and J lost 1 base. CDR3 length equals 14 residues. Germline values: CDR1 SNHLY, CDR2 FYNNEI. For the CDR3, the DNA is TGTGCCAGCAGGATACAGGGGGGCACAGATACGCAGTATTTT. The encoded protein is CASRIQGGTDTQYF.